The 27 T cell receptor beta chains listed next were all sequenced from one sample in a study of regulatory T cells in long-lasting Graves disease. Arm-PCR of CDR3 regions and iRepertoire HTBI primers were used to build TCR beta libraries. In TCRdb, the multiplex PCR reads were re-called with MiXCR into one record per CDR3 protein. Counted here are approximately 350,000 distinct CDR3 sequences, approximately 15% occurring once; the ten biggest clones make up roughly 27%. Stated time point: newly diagnosed GD, antithyroid drugs for less than 3 months. PBMC-extracted RNA yielded the TCR library. These same records also appear under a second study, on T cells in Graves' hyperthyroidism and ophthalmopathy.

The specimen comprised peripheral blood mononuclear cells (PBMCs), sampled at new diagnosis, from a patient treated with antithyroid drugs. These receptors all come from a man aged 35 to 55 with Graves disease.

This clonotype was counted only a few times. The chain couples TRBV6-1 to TRBJ1-6, with TRBD1 matching over 8 bases. V lost 7 bases, J lost 10 bases, and 9 bases stayed unmatched. CDR3 size: 14 residues. Germline CDR1 is MNHNS and CDR2 is SASEGT. The CDR3: CASKWDRPGSPLHF. The CDR3 nucleotides are TGTGCCAGCAAATGGGACAGGCCTGGCTCACCCCTCCACTTT.

The chain combines TRBV10-2 with TRBJ2-7, with TRBD1 matching over 7 bases. The germline V gene has CDR1 WSHSY and CDR2 SAAADI. V was clipped by 6 bases and J by 1 base; unmatched bases: 0. This CDR3 comprises 12 residues. In DNA form, the CDR3 reads TGCGCCAGCAGGGACAGGTCCTACGAGCAGTACTTC. As protein: CASRDRSYEQYF.

Remarks on this clonotype: The CDR3 end shows no conserved phenylalanine or tryptophan, and so a read error is likely. V gene TRBV7-3 combines with J gene TRBJ2-1, with 10 positions matching TRBD2. The J call may be faulty, since TRBJ2-5 better matches the DNA end. CDR3 size: 15 residues. Germline CDR1 SGHTA, CDR2 FQGTGA. CDR3 amino acids: CASSLRGTSEETQYL. The CDR3 nucleotides are TGTGCCAGCAGCTTAAGAGGGACTAGCGAGGAGACCCAGTACCTC.

The chain is built from TRBV7-3 and TRBJ2-3, with a possible D match to TRBD2 (6 bases). Germline loops: CDR1 SGHTA, CDR2 FQGTGA. The CDR3 has 14 residues. Trimming removed 2 bases from V and 4 bases from J, with 10 bases in between. The CDR3 here is CASSLLGGSDTQYF. In DNA, the CDR3 is TGTGCCAGCAGCTTACTGGGGGGTTCAGATACGCAGTATTTT.

This clonotype was seen a handful of times. The chain couples TRBV28 to TRBJ2-5, with 8 bases matching TRBD1. The germline V gene has CDR1 MDHEN and CDR2 SYDVKM. V shed 4 bases, J shed 5 bases, and the junction held 9 bases outside the gene matches. This CDR3 region has 15 residues. This CDR3 reads CASSSPDRDWETQYF. The CDR3, as DNA: TGTGCCAGCAGTTCCCCGGACAGGGATTGGGAGACCCAGTACTTC.

With respect to this clonotype: A much larger clone differs from this one at a single base, so this may be a read error. J is TRBJ2-5 and V is TRBV9, with 16 bases matching TRBD2. CDR1 and CDR2 (germline): SGDLS, YYNGEE. The CDR3 is 16 amino acids. The DNA of the CDR3 is TGTGCCGGCAGCGCGGGACTAGCGGGGGGGCATGAGACCCAGTACTTC. This translates into CAGSAGLAGGHETQYF.

This clonotype has a count of ten or more. The V and J genes are TRBV7-9 and TRBJ2-5; TRBD2 is a possible D gene (6 bases). CDR1 and CDR2 (germline): SEHNR, FQNEAQ (reference sequence). There are 14 residues in the CDR3. The V end lost 7 bases, the J end lost 1 base, and 13 bases lay between the germline ends. CDR3 in DNA: TGTGCCAGCATGGGGACTCAACTCCAAGAGACCCAGTACTTC. This sequence encodes CASMGTQLQETQYF.

Worth noting for this clonotype: This may arise from a read error, as a much more abundant clone is one base away. As the CDR3 is not closed by the conserved phenylalanine or tryptophan, this likely results from a read error. This chain uses TRBV28 with TRBJ2-2, with D tentatively TRBD2 (5 bases). Trimming left V 3 bases short and J 7 bases short, with 12 bases between. Germline V gives CDR1 MDHEN, CDR2 SYDVKM. The CDR3 covers 14 residues. The CDR3 region has the DNA TGTGCCAGCAGTTTTACACTAGAAGGCGGGGAGCTGTTTTCT. Translating it yields CASSFTLEGGELFS.

Worth noting for this clonotype: Just one base apart from a much larger clone, this may be a read error. The chain carries TRBV12-3 or TRBV12-4 and TRBJ1-5, with a possible D match to TRBD1 (6 bases). This CDR3 has 14 amino acids. Trimming pared 4 bases from V and 5 bases from J, leaving 12 bases between. The CDR3: CASSSNRDDQPQHF. CDR3 DNA: TGTGCCAGCAGTTCGAACAGGGACGATCAGCCCCAGCATTTT.

The sample holds many counts of this clonotype. This rearrangement joins TRBV28 to TRBJ2-7; possible D gene TRBD1, 6 bases. Between the trimmed V and J ends, which lost 4 bases and 9 bases, there was a span of 16 bases. Per the germline V gene, CDR1 is MDHEN and CDR2 is SYDVKM. The CDR3 runs 13 residues. CDR3 sequence reads: CASSSYGDRLQYF. CDR3 sequence (DNA): TGTGCCAGCAGTTCCTACGGAGACAGGCTGCAGTACTTC.

This clonotype showed up just a few times. The gene calls are TRBV28 and TRBJ1-2; D perhaps matches TRBD1 (5 bases). Trimming left V 3 bases short and J 2 bases short, with 19 bases between. The CDR3 extends over 17 amino acids. Germline V gene lookup returns CDR1 MDHEN and CDR2 SYDVKM. CDR3 nucleotides: TGTGCCAGCAGTTTTCCCCCTGGGACGGCGATAAACTATGGCTACACCTTC. Its protein product is CASSFPPGTAINYGYTF.

Many counts were recorded for this clonotype. V is TRBV7-3 and J is TRBJ2-2; D perhaps matches TRBD1 (7 bases). The V end lost 6 bases, the J end lost 1 base, and 9 bases lay between the germline ends. Germline assignment: CDR1 SGHTA and CDR2 FQGTGA. The CDR3 sequence is 14 residues long. The CDR3 DNA follows: TGTGCCAGCAGTCAGGGGGGGAACACCGGGGAGCTGTTTTTT. Its translation is CASSQGGNTGELFF.

CDR3 loop: CASSYSTTTQAEAFF. In nucleotides, the CDR3 is TGTGCCAGCAGTTACTCGACGACTACCCAGGCTGAAGCTTTCTTT. The chain links TRBV6-5 to TRBJ1-1; no definite D call. Trimming took 0 bases from V and 6 from J, leaving 14 bases between them. The CDR3 is made up of 15 amino acids. The germline CDR1 and CDR2 sequences are MNHEY and SVGAGI.

The V and J genes are TRBV12-3 or TRBV12-4 and TRBJ1-3; 11 nucleotides line up with TRBD1. This CDR3 region has 15 residues. V lost 9 bases, J lost 0 bases, and 4 bases stayed unmatched. As DNA, the CDR3 is TGTGCCAGTAGGACAGGGGGCATCTCTGGAAACACCATATATTTT. Amino acid sequence: CASRTGGISGNTIYF.

The V gene is TRBV6-1, the J gene TRBJ1-2; D possibly corresponds to TRBD1 (6 bases). Between the trimmed V and J ends, which lost 6 bases and 3 bases, there was a span of 14 bases. Per germline, CDR1 MNHNS and CDR2 SASEGT. The CDR3 is 14 residues long. The CDR3, as DNA: TGTGCCAGCAGACCTCCAGGGGCAGACTATGGCTACACCTTC. Protein sequence: CASRPPGADYGYTF.

On this clonotype itself: Since a much larger clone is just one base distant, this may be a read error. The gene calls are TRBV7-2 and TRBJ2-7; 9 nucleotides line up with TRBD1. J lost 0 bases, V lost 5 bases, and 5 bases had no gene match. Germline V gives CDR1 SGHTA, CDR2 FQGNSA. This CDR3 has 15 amino acids. CDR3 DNA: TGTGCCAGCAGCCCACAGGGGGCGATCTCCTACGAGCAGTACTTC. It encodes CASSPQGAISYEQYF.

The rearrangement links TRBV30 to TRBJ1-5; 8 nucleotides align to TRBD1. The junction had 7 bases not matched to a gene; V was cut back by 1 base and J by 5 bases. The V gene's germline CDR1 is GTSNPN and CDR2 SVGIG (reference sequence). The CDR3 length is 15 residues. CDR3 in DNA: TGTGCCTGGAGTGAGTGGACAGGGCCAGATCAGCCCCAGCATTTT. This encodes CAWSEWTGPDQPQHF.

This rearrangement joins TRBV6-1 to TRBJ2-2; 8 bases align to TRBD1. Germline V CDR1 and CDR2: MNHNS, SASEGT. Trimming at V came to 5 bases and at J to 6 bases, leaving 8 bases not matched to a gene. This CDR3 region has 15 residues. CDR3 coding DNA: TGTGCCAGCAGTCATTCTCCAGGGGGCTCCGGGGAGCTGTTTTTT. Encoded protein: CASSHSPGGSGELFF.

The count of this clonotype is one. A read error may be the cause here, since a much bigger clone is one base away. The rearrangement uses TRBV20-1 and TRBJ2-1, with D unclear. Germline lookup yields CDR1 DFQATT and CDR2 SNEGSKA (reference sequence). This CDR3 spans 13 amino acids. The V gene lost 3 bases and the J gene lost 10 bases, with 16 bases spanning the gap. The CDR3 DNA reads TGCAGTGCTAGGCCCCAAGGTGGCTACGAGCAGTTCTTC. Amino acid sequence: CSARPQGGYEQFF.

This clonotype was detected once. This clone may be a read error of a much larger clone one base away. V and J are TRBV28 and TRBJ2-3, with D perhaps matching TRBD1 (5 bases). The CDR3 has 15 residues. The V end lost 5 bases, the J end lost 0 bases, and 12 bases lay between the germline ends. CDR1 and CDR2 from the germline V gene are MDHEN and SYDVKM. The CDR3 nucleotides read TGTGCCAGCAGTGTACAGGTGGGAAGCACAGATACGCAGTATTTT. Its translation is CASSVQVGSTDTQYF.

The V and J genes are TRBV20-1 and TRBJ2-7; D perhaps matches TRBD1 (7 bases). There are 13 residues in the CDR3. Germline V gene lookup returns CDR1 DFQATT and CDR2 SNEGSKA (reference sequence). V was pared by 6 bases and J by 6 bases, with 18 bases between. Here the CDR3 DNA reads TGCAGTGCCACGCGGGGACAGCATCGCGAGCAGTACTTC. Protein: CSATRGQHREQYF.

Concerning this clonotype itself: This clone may be a read error of a much larger clone one base away. The CDR3 nucleotides are TGTGCCAGCAGTTATGGACAGAATAACCATGGCTACACCTTC. It specifies CASSYGQNNHGYTF. This rearrangement joins TRBV6-2 or TRBV6-3 to TRBJ1-2, with D perhaps matching TRBD1 (6 bases). From germline, CDR1 is MNHEY and CDR2 SVGEGT. This CDR3 has 14 residues.

This chain links TRBV6-1 with TRBJ1-4; 7 nucleotides match TRBD1. The CDR3 spans 16 residues. With V trimmed by 3 bases and J by 2 bases, 6 bases remained unmatched. Germline CDR1 MNHNS, CDR2 SASEGT. The chain's CDR3 is CASSDPGTATNEKLFF. The CDR3 DNA is TGTGCCAGCAGTGACCCCGGGACAGCTACTAATGAAAAACTGTTTTTT.

This clonotype was found a few times. The genes are TRBV29-1 and TRBJ2-3; TRBD2 matches 9 bases. CDR1 and CDR2 (germline): SQVTM, ANQGSEA. With V trimmed by 6 bases and J by 2 bases, 6 bases remained unmatched. The CDR3 is made up of 14 amino acids. CDR3 nucleotide sequence: TGCAGCGTAGCCGGGACTAGCAACACAGATACGCAGTATTTT. Amino acids: CSVAGTSNTDTQYF.

This clonotype was observed a handful of times. The V call is TRBV4-1, the J call TRBJ2-3; the D is unclear. Germline lookup yields CDR1 MGHRA and CDR2 YSYEKL. Trimming took 3 bases from V and 4 from J, leaving 14 bases between them. CDR3 size: 15 residues. The CDR3 bases are TGCGCCAGCAGCCAGGTTCCCACTGCCGCAGATACGCAGTATTTT. As protein: CASSQVPTAADTQYF.

This clonotype was observed many times. This chain joins TRBV4-1 and TRBJ1-5; 10 bases agree with TRBD1. Germline values: CDR1 MGHRA, CDR2 YSYEKL. Trimming at V came to 0 bases and at J to 5 bases, leaving 1 base not matched to a gene. The CDR3 extends over 15 amino acids. The CDR3 DNA reads as TGCGCCAGCAGCCAAGAGGGACAGGGGTATCAGCCCCAGCATTTT. Its translation is CASSQEGQGYQPQHF.

The rearrangement uses TRBV20-1 and TRBJ2-3; TRBD2 agrees at 12 bases. The germline CDR1 and CDR2 sequences are DFQATT and SNEGSKA (reference sequence). The CDR3 totals 16 residues. The V gene end was trimmed by 6 bases and the J gene end by 3 bases; junction bases not matched to a gene: 10. CDR3 in amino acids: CSAGSSGGAGTDTQYF. In DNA form, the CDR3 reads TGCAGTGCCGGGTCTAGCGGGGGGGCCGGTACAGATACGCAGTATTTT.